This TCR beta chain was captured in a study of T cell responses to AZD1222 COVID-19 vaccine. General study points: Spike as a whole was targeted by vaccine-associated CD4 TCRs, dominant at 160-218 and 743-854.

Only in-frame clones appear in the TCRdb table, and some are missing; sequencing was by immunoSEQ multiplex PCR. This repertoire shows approximately 100,000 clones, roughly 90% found once; its top ten account for roughly 13%. As regards this clone: No antigen is known for it.

Germline CDR1 is SGHTA and CDR2 is FQGTGA. This CDR3 spans 15 amino acids. V dropped 2 bases and J dropped 9; count of bases not matched to a gene: 9. The chain couples TRBV7-3 to TRBJ2-1; 8 nucleotides align to TRBD2. This receptor was identified in an adult in good health. The sequences come from peripheral blood, collected on day 0 of MenACWY control vaccination. The CDR3 loop reads CASSLGPGGPTEQFF. DNA for the CDR3: TGTGCCAGCAGCTTAGGGCCGGGGGGGCCAACTGAGCAGTTCTTC.